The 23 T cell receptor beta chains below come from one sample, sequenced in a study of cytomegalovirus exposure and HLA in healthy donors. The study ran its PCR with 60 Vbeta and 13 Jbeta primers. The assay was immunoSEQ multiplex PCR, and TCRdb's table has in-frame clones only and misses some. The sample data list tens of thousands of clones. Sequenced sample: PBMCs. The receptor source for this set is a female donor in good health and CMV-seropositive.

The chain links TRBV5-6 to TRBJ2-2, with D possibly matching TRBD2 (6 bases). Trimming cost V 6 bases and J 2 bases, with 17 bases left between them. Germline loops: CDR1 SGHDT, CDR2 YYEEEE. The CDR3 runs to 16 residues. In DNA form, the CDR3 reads TGTGCCAGCACCCCAGGTCGGGGGATTAACACCGGGGAGCTGTTTTTT. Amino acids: CASTPGRGINTGELFF.

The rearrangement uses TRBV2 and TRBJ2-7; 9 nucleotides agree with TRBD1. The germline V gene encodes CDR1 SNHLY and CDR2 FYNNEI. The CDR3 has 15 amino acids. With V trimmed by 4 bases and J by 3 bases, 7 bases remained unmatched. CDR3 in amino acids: CASSGAGTGLYEQYF. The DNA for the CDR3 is TGTGCCAGCAGTGGTGCCGGGACAGGGCTCTACGAGCAGTACTTC.

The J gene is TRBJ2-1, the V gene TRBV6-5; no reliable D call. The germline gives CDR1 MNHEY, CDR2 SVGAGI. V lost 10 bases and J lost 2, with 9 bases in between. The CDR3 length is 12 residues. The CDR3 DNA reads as TGTGCCACGCGTGTCGCCTACAATGAGCAGTTCTTC. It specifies CATRVAYNEQFF.

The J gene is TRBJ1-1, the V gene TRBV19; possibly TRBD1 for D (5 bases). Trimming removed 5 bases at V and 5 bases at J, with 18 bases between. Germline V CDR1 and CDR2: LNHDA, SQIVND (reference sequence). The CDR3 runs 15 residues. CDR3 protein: CASSHRESGRTEAFF. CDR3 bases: TGTGCCAGTAGTCACCGGGAGTCAGGGCGAACTGAAGCTTTCTTT.

CDR3 sequence (DNA): TGTGCCAGCAGTGGTCAGGGCACCGGGGAGCTGTTTTTT. This gives the protein CASSGQGTGELFF. The chain carries TRBV2 and TRBJ2-2; D possibly corresponds to TRBD1 (5 bases). V was pared by 4 bases and J by 4 bases, with 7 bases between. The CDR3 sequence is 13 residues long. Germline-derived CDR1 and CDR2 are SNHLY and FYNNEI.

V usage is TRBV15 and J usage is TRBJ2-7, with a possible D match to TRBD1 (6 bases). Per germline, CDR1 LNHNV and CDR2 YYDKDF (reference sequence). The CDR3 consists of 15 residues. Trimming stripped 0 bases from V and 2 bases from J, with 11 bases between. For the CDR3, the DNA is TGTGCCACCAGCAGAGATCAGGGGCTCGCCTACGAGCAGTACTTC. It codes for CATSRDQGLAYEQYF.

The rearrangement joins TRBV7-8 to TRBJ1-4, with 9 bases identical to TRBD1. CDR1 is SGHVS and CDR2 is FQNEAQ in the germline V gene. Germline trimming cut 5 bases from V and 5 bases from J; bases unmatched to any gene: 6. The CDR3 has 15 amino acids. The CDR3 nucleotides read TGTGCCAGCAGCCCAGACAGGGGGAGGAATGAAAAACTGTTTTTT. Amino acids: CASSPDRGRNEKLFF.

This CDR3 is CASSILAGANEQFF. The DNA for the CDR3 is TGTGCCAGTAGTATTCTAGCGGGAGCCAATGAGCAGTTCTTC. The rearrangement links TRBV19 to TRBJ2-1; 10 bases fit TRBD2. Germline V gene data show CDR1 as LNHDA and CDR2 as SQIVND (reference sequence). V gave up 3 bases and J gave up 6 bases; unmatched junction bases: 2. The CDR3 totals 14 residues.

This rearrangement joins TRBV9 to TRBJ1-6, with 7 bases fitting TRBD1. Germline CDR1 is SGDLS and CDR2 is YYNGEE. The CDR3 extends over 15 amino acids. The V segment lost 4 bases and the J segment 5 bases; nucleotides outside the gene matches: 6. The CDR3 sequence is CASSPSTGNNSPLHF. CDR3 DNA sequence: TGTGCCAGCAGCCCCTCGACAGGGAATAATTCACCCCTCCACTTT.

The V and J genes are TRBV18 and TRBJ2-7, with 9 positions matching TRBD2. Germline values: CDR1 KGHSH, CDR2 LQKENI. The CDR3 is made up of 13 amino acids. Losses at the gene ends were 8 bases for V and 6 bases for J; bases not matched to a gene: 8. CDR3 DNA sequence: TGTGCCAGCACCGAGCGGGAGGTAGGCGAGCAGTACTTC. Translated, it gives CASTEREVGEQYF. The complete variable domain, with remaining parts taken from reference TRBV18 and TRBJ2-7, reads NAGVMQNPRHLVRRRGQEARLRCSPMKGHSHVYWYRQLPEEGLKFMVYLQKENIIDESGMPKERFSAEFPKEGPSILRIQQVVRGDSAAYFCASTEREVGEQYFGPGTRLTVT.

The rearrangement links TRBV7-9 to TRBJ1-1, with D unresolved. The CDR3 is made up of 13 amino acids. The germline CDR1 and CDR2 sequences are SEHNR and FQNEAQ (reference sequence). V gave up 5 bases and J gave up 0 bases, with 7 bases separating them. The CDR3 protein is CASSLPLNTEAFF. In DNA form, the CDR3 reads TGTGCCAGCAGCCTCCCCCTGAACACTGAAGCTTTCTTT.

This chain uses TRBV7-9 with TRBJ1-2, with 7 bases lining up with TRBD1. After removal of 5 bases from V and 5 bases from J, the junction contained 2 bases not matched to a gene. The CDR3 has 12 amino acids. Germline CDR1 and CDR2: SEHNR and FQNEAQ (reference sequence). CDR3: CASSPGGYGYTF. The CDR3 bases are TGTGCCAGCAGCCCAGGGGGTTATGGCTACACCTTC.

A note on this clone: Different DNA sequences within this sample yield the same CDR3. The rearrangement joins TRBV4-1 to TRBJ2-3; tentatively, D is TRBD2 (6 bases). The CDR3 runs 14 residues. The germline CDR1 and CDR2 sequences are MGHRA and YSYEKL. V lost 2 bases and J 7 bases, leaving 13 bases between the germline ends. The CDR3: CASSQSGGPHTQYF. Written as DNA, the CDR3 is TGCGCCAGCAGCCAATCCGGAGGGCCCCATACGCAGTATTTT.

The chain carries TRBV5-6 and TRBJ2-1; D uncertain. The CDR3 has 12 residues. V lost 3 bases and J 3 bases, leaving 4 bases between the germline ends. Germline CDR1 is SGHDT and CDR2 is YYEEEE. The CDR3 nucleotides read TGTGCCAGCAGCTCAGACTACAATGAGCAGTTCTTC. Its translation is CASSSDYNEQFF.

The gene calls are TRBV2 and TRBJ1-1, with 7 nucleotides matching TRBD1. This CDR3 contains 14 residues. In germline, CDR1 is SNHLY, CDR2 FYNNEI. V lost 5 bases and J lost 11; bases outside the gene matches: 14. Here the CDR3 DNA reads TGTGCCAGCAGTCAGGGGGAAGACGGGCCTGCTGCTTTCTTT. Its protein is CASSQGEDGPAAFF.

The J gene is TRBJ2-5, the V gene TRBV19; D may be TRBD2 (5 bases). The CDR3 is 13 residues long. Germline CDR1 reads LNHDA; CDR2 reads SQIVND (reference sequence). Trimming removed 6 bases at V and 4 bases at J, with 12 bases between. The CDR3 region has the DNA TGTGCCAGTAGGCCGAGGGCAGCAGAGACCCAGTACTTC. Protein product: CASRPRAAETQYF. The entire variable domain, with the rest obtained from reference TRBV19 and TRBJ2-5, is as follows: DGGITQSPKYLFRKEGQNVTLSCEQNLNHDAMYWYRQDPGQGLRLIYYSQIVNDFQKGDIAEGYSVSREKKESFPLTVTSAQKNPTAFYLCASRPRAAETQYFGPGTRLLVL.

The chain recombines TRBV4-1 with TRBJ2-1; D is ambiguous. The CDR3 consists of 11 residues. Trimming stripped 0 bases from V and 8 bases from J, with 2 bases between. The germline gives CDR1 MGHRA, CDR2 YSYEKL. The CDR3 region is CASSQDDEQFF. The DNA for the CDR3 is TGCGCCAGCAGCCAAGACGATGAGCAGTTCTTC.

For the CDR3, the DNA is TGTGCCAGCAACCCTCAGCCCCCCAGGGAAGAGACCCAGTACTTC. This encodes CASNPQPPREETQYF. The V gene is TRBV7-9, the J gene TRBJ2-5, with D possibly TRBD1 on 5 matching bases. From germline, CDR1 is SEHNR and CDR2 FQNEAQ (reference sequence). Trimming stripped 7 bases from V and 3 bases from J, with 18 bases between. CDR3 size: 15 residues. Looking up the rest from reference TRBV7-9 and TRBJ2-5 gives the full variable domain: DTGVSQNPRHKITKRGQNVTFRCDPISEHNRLYWYRQTLGQGPEFLTYFQNEAQLEKSRLLSDRFSAERPKGSFSTLEIQRTEQGDSAMYLCASNPQPPREETQYFGPGTRLLVL.

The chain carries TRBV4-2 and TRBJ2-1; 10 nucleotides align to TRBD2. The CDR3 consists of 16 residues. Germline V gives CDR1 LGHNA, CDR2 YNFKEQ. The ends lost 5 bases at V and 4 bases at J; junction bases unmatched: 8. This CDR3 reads CASSSLSGRDYNEQFF. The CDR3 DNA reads TGTGCCAGCAGCTCCTTGAGCGGGAGGGATTACAATGAGCAGTTCTTC.

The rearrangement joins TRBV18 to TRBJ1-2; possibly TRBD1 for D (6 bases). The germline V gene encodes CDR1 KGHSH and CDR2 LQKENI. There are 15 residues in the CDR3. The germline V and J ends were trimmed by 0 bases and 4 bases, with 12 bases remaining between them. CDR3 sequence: CASSPPRDTIYGYTF. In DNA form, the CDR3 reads TGTGCCAGCTCACCACCCCGGGACACGATCTATGGCTACACCTTC.

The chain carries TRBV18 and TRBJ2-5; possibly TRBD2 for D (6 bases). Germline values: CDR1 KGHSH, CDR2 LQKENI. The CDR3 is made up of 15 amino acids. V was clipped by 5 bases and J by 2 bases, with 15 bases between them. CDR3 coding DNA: TGTGCCAGCTCATGGTCGACTAGTTTTCAAGAGACCCAGTACTTC. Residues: CASSWSTSFQETQYF.

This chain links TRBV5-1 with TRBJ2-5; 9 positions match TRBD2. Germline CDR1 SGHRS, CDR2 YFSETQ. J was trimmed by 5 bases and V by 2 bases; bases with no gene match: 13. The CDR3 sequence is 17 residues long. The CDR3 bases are TGCGCCAGCAGCTTTCGGCTAGCGGGGACGGGCGTGGAGACCCAGTACTTC. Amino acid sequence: CASSFRLAGTGVETQYF.

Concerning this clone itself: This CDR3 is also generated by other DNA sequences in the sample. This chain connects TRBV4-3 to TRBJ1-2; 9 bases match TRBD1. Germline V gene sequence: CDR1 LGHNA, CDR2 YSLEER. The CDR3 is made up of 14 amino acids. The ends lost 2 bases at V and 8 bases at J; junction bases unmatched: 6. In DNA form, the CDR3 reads TGCGCCAGCAGCCAACCGGGACAGGGTTACGGCTACACCTTC. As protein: CASSQPGQGYGYTF.